The 14 T cell receptor beta chains presented below share a single source sample, sequenced in a study of tumor-infiltrating lymphocytes in primary liver carcinoma (dated by TCRdb to the late 2010s). Blood RNA was extracted from unsorted whole blood using TRIzol reagent, and germline DNA was obtained with the DNeasy Blood & Tissue kit. For sequencing, an Illumina HiSeq 2500 was employed. TCRbeta-specific cDNA was reverse-transcribed from 500 ng total RNA using a constant-region primer and ProtoScript II reverse transcriptase. Three nested multiplex PCR rounds, following a slightly modified ARM-PCR procedure, were used to build the TCRbeta libraries. Multiplex TRBV1-TRBV30 forward primers and a Cbeta reverse primer were used in the first two PCR rounds, each of which was run for 10 cycles. In TCRdb, the public reads were trimmed at Q25 with fastp and aligned with MiXCR, with productive beta chains retained. Each CDR3 protein appears once, grouped with its most common genes and DNA. The sample includes about 320,000 distinct CDR3 sequences, with 50% to 60% observed a single time. The top ten hold over 15% of the sample.

The sequenced material came from peripheral blood. These receptors all stem from a woman between 25 and 40 years old with primary liver carcinoma and hepatitis B virus infection.

This clonotype has a count of ten or more. The chain joins TRBV11-3 to TRBJ1-2; D unclear. CDR3 size: 15 residues. The germline V and J ends were trimmed by 6 bases and 7 bases, with 21 bases remaining between them. CDR1 SGHNT and CDR2 YENEEA come from the germline V gene. CDR3 coding DNA: TGTGCCAGCAGTCCTGATGGAGGGAGAATTCGTGGCTACACCTTC. Its translation is CASSPDGGRIRGYTF. Filled out from reference TRBV11-3 and TRBJ1-2, the complete variable domain reads EAGVVQSPRYKIIEKKQPVAFWCNPISGHNTLYWYLQNLGQGPELLIRYENEEAVDDSQLPKDRFSAERLKGVDSTLKIQPAELGDSAVYLCASSPDGGRIRGYTFGSGTRLTVV.

This clonotype was detected many times. V and J are TRBV4-3 and TRBJ2-7; D is undetermined. V was trimmed by 0 bases and J by 1 base, leaving 10 bases between them. CDR1 and CDR2 from the germline V gene are LGHNA and YSLEER. This CDR3 contains 15 residues. As DNA, the CDR3 is TGCGCCAGCAGCCAAGATCAAGTGGGGTCCTACGAGCAGTACTTC. It yields the protein CASSQDQVGSYEQYF.

This clonotype was seen a handful of times. The rearrangement joins TRBV5-6 to TRBJ2-3; 9 bases are a match to TRBD1. Germline assignment: CDR1 SGHDT and CDR2 YYEEEE. The junction had 7 bases not matched to a gene; V was cut back by 2 bases and J by 9 bases. CDR3 length equals 14 residues. The CDR3 here is CASSLSGTGLTQYF. In nucleotides, the CDR3 is TGTGCCAGCAGCTTATCCGGGACAGGGTTAACGCAGTATTTT. The variable domain in full, completed from reference TRBV5-6 and TRBJ2-3, reads DAGVTQSPTHLIKTRGQQVTLRCSPKSGHDTVSWYQQALGQGPQFIFQYYEEEERQRGNFPDRFSGHQFPNYSSELNVNALLLGDSALYLCASSLSGTGLTQYFGPGTRLTVL.

With regard to this clonotype: Possible read error: a much larger clone is one base away. The chain is built from TRBV10-3 and TRBJ1-2; perhaps TRBD1 as D (6 bases). Trimming removed 3 bases at V and 4 bases at J, with 15 bases between. This CDR3 has 15 amino acids. Germline CDR1 reads ENHRY; CDR2 reads SYGVKD. The DNA of the CDR3 is TGTGCCATCAGTGACTCTCGGACAGCCATCTATGGCTACACCTTC. It translates to CAISDSRTAIYGYTF.

About this clonotype itself: At one end the junction does not follow the germline gene, possibly because of a read error. The chain couples TRBV28 to TRBJ2-4; perhaps TRBD2 as D (6 bases). Germline-derived CDR1 and CDR2 are MDHEN and SYDVKM. The CDR3 sequence is 16 residues long. Written as DNA, the CDR3 is TGTGCCAGCAGTTTAACGGGGGTCGGGGCCAAAAGCATTCAGTACTTC. It yields the protein CASSLTGVGAKSIQYF.

In this sample, this clonotype turned up a few times. The chain links TRBV5-4 to TRBJ2-7, with a tentative D call TRBD1 (5 bases). This CDR3 contains 14 residues. Germline loops: CDR1 SGHNT, CDR2 YYREEE (reference sequence). The ends were cut back, 4 bases at V and 5 bases at J, with 16 bases in the middle. The CDR3 nucleotides read TGTGCCAGCAGCCGCGACAGATCCCCCAACGAGCAGTACTTC. Translation: CASSRDRSPNEQYF.

Remarks on this clonotype: As the CDR3 is not closed by the conserved phenylalanine or tryptophan, this likely results from a read error. No DNA is shown, since the ends of the CDR3 on it are uncertain; the CDR3 is the one TCRdb lists. The rearrangement joins TRBV6-2 or TRBV6-3 to TRBJ2-4; TRBD1 is the table's D call and was not checked against the DNA. The V gene's germline CDR1 is MNHEY and CDR2 SVGEGT. The CDR3 totals 16 residues, both ends included. CDR3 amino acids: CASSSQGARAKNIQHL.

This clonotype was seen repeatedly, ten times or more. The V call is TRBV5-6, the J call TRBJ2-7; TRBD2 matches at 8 bases. CDR3 length: 15 residues. Germline V gene lookup returns CDR1 SGHDT and CDR2 YYEEEE. V trimming: 2 bases; J trimming: 2 bases; junction bases outside the gene matches: 6. The CDR3: CASSFRTSSTYEQYF. The CDR3 DNA reads as TGTGCCAGCAGCTTCCGGACTAGCAGCACCTACGAGCAGTACTTC.

Of note for this clonotype: The conserved closing phenylalanine or tryptophan is absent in this CDR3, likely reflecting a read error. The V gene is TRBV11-2, the J gene TRBJ2-7; a weak D match, TRBD2 (5 bases). CDR3 length: 16 residues. Germline values: CDR1 SGHAT, CDR2 FQNNGV. The CDR3 region has the DNA TGTGCCAGCAACTTAGTTTCGGGGTTTGGAAGAAACAAGCAGTACCTC. This gives the protein CASNLVSGFGRNKQYL.

This clonotype was seen a single time. One end of the junction is discordant with germline, which a read error may explain. The chain employs TRBV6-5 and TRBJ2-6; possibly TRBD1 for D (6 bases). The V gene's germline CDR1 is MNHEY and CDR2 SVGAGI. The CDR3 is 15 amino acids. CDR3 loop: CASKGDLSGANILTF. The CDR3, as DNA: TGTGCCAGCAAGGGGGACCTCTCTGGGGCCAACATCCTGACTTTC.

This clonotype has at least ten counts. V is TRBV29-1 and J is TRBJ2-3; TRBD2 aligns across 7 bases. The germline CDR1 and CDR2 sequences are SQVTM and ANQGSEA. Trimming took 4 bases from V and 1 from J; bases not matched to a gene: 8. CDR3 length: 15 amino acids. The CDR3 loop is CSVGRFTSGTDTQYF. The CDR3, as DNA: TGCAGCGTTGGACGCTTTACTAGCGGCACAGATACGCAGTATTTT.

This clonotype was counted ten times or more. The J gene is TRBJ2-1, the V gene TRBV12-3 or TRBV12-4, with 10 bases lining up with TRBD2. CDR3 length: 15 amino acids. Trimming took 5 bases from V and 8 from J; bases not matched to a gene: 9. The CDR3 region has the DNA TGTGCCAGCAGTGCCTATTCTAGCGGGAGTGATGAGCAGTTCTTC. It specifies CASSAYSSGSDEQFF.

The chain employs TRBV28 and TRBJ2-5; TRBD2 might be the D (5 bases). Trimming cost V 2 bases and J 5 bases, with 12 bases left between them. Germline V gives CDR1 MDHEN, CDR2 SYDVKM. This CDR3 has 14 residues. In nucleotides, the CDR3 is TGTGCCAGCAGTTTAGAGGCTAGCTATGAGACCCAGTACTTC. Protein: CASSLEASYETQYF.

With regard to this clonotype: A clone one base away is much larger, so this may be a read error. The chain uses TRBV7-9 and TRBJ2-1; maybe TRBD2 (5 bases). Germline lookup yields CDR1 SEHNR and CDR2 FQNEAQ (reference sequence). V was shortened by 5 bases and J by 9 bases, with 17 bases between the two germline ends. This CDR3 is 14 amino acids long. CDR3 amino acids: CASSPSATAGEQFF. CDR3 nucleotide sequence: TGTGCCAGCAGCCCGAGCGCGACGGCGGGTGAGCAGTTCTTC.